Listed here is a single TCR beta chain. This sample is drawn from a study of OX40 agonist ivuxolimab in advanced cancers. Repertoires were generated with immunoSEQ multiplex PCR, while TCRdb's copy carries only in-frame clones and drops some. Here the sample spans under 150,000 clones, 85% to 95% being singletons. V was clipped by 4 bases and J by 3 bases; unmatched bases: 4. CDR1 is LNHNV, CDR2 YYDKDF, per germline (reference sequence). CDR3 length equals 15 residues. The source is an adult with an advanced solid tumor such as melanoma, head and neck, liver or kidney cancer. The V and J genes are TRBV15 and TRBJ2-1, with 9 bases that match TRBD2. Sequencing used CD4+ or CD8+ T cells sorted from blood, obtained in a trial of the OX40 agonist ivuxolimab. Written as DNA, the CDR3 is TGTGCCACCAGCACCCAGCGGGAGGACTACAATGAGCAGTTCTTC. Amino acids: CATSTQREDYNEQFF.